This TCR beta chain was obtained from a study of a mutant IDH1 vaccine in newly diagnosed glioma. Overall study context: Vaccine dosing followed radiotherapy by 4-6 weeks, or accompanied temozolomide cycles.

Germline values: CDR1 WSHSY, CDR2 SAAADI. The CDR3 has 15 residues. The germline V and J ends were trimmed by 3 bases and 3 bases, with 12 bases remaining between them. The sample holds one count of this clone. Its target is not known. Time point described: week 47, end of study. A single vaccine dose contained 300 ug of mutant IDH1 20-mer peptide, and topical imiquimod was used with it. Clones were read by immunoSEQ multiplex PCR, and TCRdb kept only the in-frame ones, dropping some. The sample holds about 54,000 clones, over 80% seen once. The receptor comes from a woman in her fifties or sixties with glioma. The sample here was PBMCs, taken from a glioma patient whose treatment included an IDH1 peptide vaccine. V gene TRBV10-2 combines with J gene TRBJ1-5; D is unclear. The CDR3 protein is CASSEYRTDNQPQHF. The CDR3 coding sequence is TGCGCCAGCAGTGAATATCGGACGGACAATCAGCCCCAGCATTTT.